The entry that follows covers one TCR beta chain sequence. Its target is not known. The sample is drawn from a study of long-term antiretroviral therapy in people with HIV. Study-wide points: Regardless of time point, clones expanded before ART dominated the repertoire.

This CDR3 region has 16 residues. Between the trimmed V and J ends, which lost 1 base and 5 bases, there was a span of 14 bases. Germline-derived CDR1 and CDR2 are SGHTA and FQGNSA. Investigators performed immunoSEQ version v3.0 at survey level. The repertoire was sequenced with immunoSEQ multiplex PCR; TCRdb's copy has only in-frame clones and lacks some. Of approximately 24,000 clones detected, about four fifths appear once; the ten largest clones hold roughly 4.2%. Samples held 1-10 million cryopreserved PBMC before DNA extraction. The V and J genes are TRBV7-2 and TRBJ1-4, with D maybe TRBD1 (6 bases). This sequence originates from a man under 40 with HIV. The sequencing used unsorted PBMCs, collected 5.9 years after starting antiretroviral therapy. CDR3 DNA sequence: TGTGCCAGCAGCTTAGGCGGGGGCTACCCGAATGAAAAACTGTTTTTT. This encodes CASSLGGGYPNEKLFF.